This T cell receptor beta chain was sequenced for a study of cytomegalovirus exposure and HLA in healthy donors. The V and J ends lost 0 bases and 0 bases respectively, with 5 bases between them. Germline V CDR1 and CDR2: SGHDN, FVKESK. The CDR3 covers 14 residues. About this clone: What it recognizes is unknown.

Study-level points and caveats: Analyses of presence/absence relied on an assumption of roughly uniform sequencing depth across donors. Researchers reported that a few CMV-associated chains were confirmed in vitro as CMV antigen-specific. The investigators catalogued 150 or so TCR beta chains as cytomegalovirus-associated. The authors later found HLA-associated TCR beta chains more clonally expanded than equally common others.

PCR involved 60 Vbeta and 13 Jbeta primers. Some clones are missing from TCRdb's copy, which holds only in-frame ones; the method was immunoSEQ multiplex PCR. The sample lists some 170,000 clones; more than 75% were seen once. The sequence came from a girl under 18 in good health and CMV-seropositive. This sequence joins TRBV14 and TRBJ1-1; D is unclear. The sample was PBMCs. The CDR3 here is CASSQDSMNTEAFF. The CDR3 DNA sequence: TGTGCCAGCAGCCAAGACAGTATGAACACTGAAGCTTTCTTT.